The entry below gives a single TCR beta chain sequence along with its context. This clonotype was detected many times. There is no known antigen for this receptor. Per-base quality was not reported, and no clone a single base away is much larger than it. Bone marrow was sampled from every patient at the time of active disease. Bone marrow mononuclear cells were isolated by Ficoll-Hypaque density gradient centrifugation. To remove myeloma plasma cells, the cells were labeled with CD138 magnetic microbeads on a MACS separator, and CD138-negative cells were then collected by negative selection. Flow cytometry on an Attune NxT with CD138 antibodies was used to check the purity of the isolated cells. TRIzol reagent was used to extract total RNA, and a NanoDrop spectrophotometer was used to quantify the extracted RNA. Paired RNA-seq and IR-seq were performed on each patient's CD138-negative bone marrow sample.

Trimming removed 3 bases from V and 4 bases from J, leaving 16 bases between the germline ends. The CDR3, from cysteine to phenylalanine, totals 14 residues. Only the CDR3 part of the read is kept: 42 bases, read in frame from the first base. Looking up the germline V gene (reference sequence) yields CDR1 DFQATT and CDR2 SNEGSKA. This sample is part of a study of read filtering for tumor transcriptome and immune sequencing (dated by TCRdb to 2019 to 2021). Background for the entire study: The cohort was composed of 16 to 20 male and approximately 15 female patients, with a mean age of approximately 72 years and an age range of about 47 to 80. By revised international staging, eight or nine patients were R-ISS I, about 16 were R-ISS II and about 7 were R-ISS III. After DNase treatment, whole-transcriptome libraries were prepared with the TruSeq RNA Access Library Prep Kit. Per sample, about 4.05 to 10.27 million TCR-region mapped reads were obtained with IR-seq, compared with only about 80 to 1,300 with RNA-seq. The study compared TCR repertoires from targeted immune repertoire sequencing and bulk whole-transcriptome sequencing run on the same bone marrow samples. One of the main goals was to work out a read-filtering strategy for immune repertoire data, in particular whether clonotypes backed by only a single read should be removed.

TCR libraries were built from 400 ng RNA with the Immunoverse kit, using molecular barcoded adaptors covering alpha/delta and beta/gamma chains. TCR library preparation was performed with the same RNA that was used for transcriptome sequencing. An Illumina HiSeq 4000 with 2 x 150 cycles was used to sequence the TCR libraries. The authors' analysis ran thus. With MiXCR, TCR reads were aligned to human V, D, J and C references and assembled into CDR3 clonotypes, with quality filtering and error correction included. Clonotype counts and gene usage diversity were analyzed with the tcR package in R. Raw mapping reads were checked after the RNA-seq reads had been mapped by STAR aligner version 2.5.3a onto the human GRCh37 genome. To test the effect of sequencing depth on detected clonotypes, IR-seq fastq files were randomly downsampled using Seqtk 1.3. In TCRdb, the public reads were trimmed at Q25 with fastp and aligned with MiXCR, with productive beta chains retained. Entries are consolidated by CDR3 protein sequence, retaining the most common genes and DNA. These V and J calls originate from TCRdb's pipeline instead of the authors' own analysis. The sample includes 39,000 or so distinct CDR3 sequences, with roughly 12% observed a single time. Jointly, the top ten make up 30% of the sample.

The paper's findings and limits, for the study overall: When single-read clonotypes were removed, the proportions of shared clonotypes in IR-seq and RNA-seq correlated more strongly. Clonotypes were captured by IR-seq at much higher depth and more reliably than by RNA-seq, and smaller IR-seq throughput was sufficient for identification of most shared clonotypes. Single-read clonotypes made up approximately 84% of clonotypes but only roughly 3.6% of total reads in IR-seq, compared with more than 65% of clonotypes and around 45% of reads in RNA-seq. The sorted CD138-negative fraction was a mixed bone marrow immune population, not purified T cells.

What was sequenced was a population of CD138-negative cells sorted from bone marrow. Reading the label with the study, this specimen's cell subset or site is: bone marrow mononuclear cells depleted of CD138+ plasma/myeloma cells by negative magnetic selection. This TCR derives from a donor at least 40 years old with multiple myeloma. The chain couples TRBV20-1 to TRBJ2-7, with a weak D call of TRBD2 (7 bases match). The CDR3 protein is CSASWPKGGYEQYF. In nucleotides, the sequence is TGCAGTGCTAGTTGGCCCAAGGGGGGGTACGAGCAGTACTTC.